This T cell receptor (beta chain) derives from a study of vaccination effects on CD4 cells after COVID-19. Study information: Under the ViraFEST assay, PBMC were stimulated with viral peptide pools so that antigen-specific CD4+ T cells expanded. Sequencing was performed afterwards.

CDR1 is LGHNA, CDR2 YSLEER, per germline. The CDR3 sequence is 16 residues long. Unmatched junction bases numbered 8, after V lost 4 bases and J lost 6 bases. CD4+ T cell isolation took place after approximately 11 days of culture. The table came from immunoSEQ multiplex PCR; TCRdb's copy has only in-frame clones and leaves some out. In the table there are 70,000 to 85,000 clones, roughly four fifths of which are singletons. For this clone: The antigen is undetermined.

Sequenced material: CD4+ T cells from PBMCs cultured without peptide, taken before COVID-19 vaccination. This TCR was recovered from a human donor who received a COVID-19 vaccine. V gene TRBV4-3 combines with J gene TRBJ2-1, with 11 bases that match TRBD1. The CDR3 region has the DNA TGCGCCAGCAGCCCCCGGCTGGGGACAGGGGGCAATGAGCAGTTCTTC. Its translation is CASSPRLGTGGNEQFF.